These 21 T cell receptor beta chains were sequenced from one sample in a study of OX40 agonist ivuxolimab in advanced cancers. Assay: immunoSEQ multiplex PCR; the TCRdb copy retains only in-frame clones and omits some. This repertoire shows some 90,000 clones, roughly 91% found once; its top ten account for 0.31%. Sequenced here: CD4+ or CD8+ T cells sorted from blood, sampled in a trial of the OX40 agonist ivuxolimab. These receptors were collected from an adult with an advanced solid tumor such as melanoma, head and neck, liver or kidney cancer.

The chain carries TRBV19 and TRBJ2-7, with 10 bases that match TRBD2. This CDR3 is built from 16 residues. Trimming at V came to 2 bases and at J to 3 bases, leaving 7 bases not matched to a gene. From germline, CDR1 is LNHDA and CDR2 SQIVND (reference sequence). The CDR3 sequence is CASSITPSGGYYEQYF. In DNA, the CDR3 is TGTGCCAGTAGTATAACCCCTAGCGGGGGTTACTACGAGCAGTACTTC.

J is TRBJ2-3 and V is TRBV11-3, with D unclear. The germline V gene has CDR1 SGHNT and CDR2 YENEEA. CDR3 length equals 13 residues. The V gene lost 3 bases and the J gene lost 6 bases, with 10 bases spanning the gap. DNA of the CDR3: TGTGCCAGCAGCTTTCGTCCCCCGGATACGCAGTATTTT. It is translated as CASSFRPPDTQYF.

This sequence joins TRBV18 and TRBJ1-3; 7 bases fit TRBD1. The CDR3 has 16 residues. Germline assignment: CDR1 KGHSH and CDR2 LQKENI. Losses at the gene ends were 5 bases for V and 1 base for J; bases not matched to a gene: 8. CDR3 nucleotide sequence: TGTGCCAGCTCAACGACACAGGGGCCTTCTGGAAACACCATATATTTT. Translating it yields CASSTTQGPSGNTIYF. Complete variable domain (other parts from reference TRBV18 and TRBJ1-3): NAGVMQNPRHLVRRRGQEARLRCSPMKGHSHVYWYRQLPEEGLKFMVYLQKENIIDESGMPKERFSAEFPKEGPSILRIQQVVRGDSAAYFCASSTTQGPSGNTIYFGEGSWLTVV.

The chain carries TRBV21-1 and TRBJ2-4; the table calls TRBD2, which could not be checked here. TRBV21-1 is deemed a pseudogene. The CDR3 totals 15 residues. CDR3 sequence reads: CASSKTSPTGNIQYF. The CDR3 region has the DNA TGTGCCAGCAGCAAAACATCCCCAACGGGAAACATTCAGTACTTC.

The gene calls are TRBV10-3 and TRBJ1-5, with 8 bases fitting TRBD1. J lost 4 bases, V lost 6 bases, and 2 bases had no gene match. Germline V gives CDR1 ENHRY, CDR2 SYGVKD. The CDR3 is 13 amino acids. CDR3 in amino acids: CAIRGQENQPQHF. CDR3 sequence (DNA): TGTGCCATCAGGGGACAGGAGAATCAGCCCCAGCATTTT.

This rearrangement joins TRBV25-1 to TRBJ2-1, with 12 nucleotides matching TRBD2. This CDR3 is 15 amino acids long. Losses at the gene ends were 5 bases for V and 4 bases for J; bases not matched to a gene: 3. Germline V gene lookup returns CDR1 MGHDK and CDR2 SYGVNS. This CDR3 reads CASSSSGGVYNEQFF. The CDR3 nucleotides read TGTGCCAGCAGTTCTAGCGGGGGGGTTTACAATGAGCAGTTCTTC.

V and J are TRBV7-3 and TRBJ2-1; 8 bases map to TRBD2. The germline CDR1 and CDR2 sequences are SGHTA and FQGTGA. The CDR3 loop spans 15 amino acids. Losses at the gene ends were 5 bases for V and 2 bases for J; bases not matched to a gene: 5. CDR3 region: CASSPEAGAYNEQFF. The CDR3 DNA follows: TGTGCCAGCAGCCCAGAAGCGGGGGCCTACAATGAGCAGTTCTTC.

The rearrangement links TRBV5-4 to TRBJ2-3; D is unresolved. Germline V gene lookup returns CDR1 SGHNT and CDR2 YYREEE (reference sequence). V lost 0 bases, J lost 2 bases, and 10 bases lay in between. The CDR3 totals 15 residues. The DNA of the CDR3 is TGTGCCAGCAGCTTGGTGGGGATATCCACAGATACGCAGTATTTT. This translates into CASSLVGISTDTQYF.

The CDR3 reads CASRPGGIPYEQYF. Written as DNA, the CDR3 is TGTGCCAGCAGGCCCGGGGGGATTCCCTACGAGCAGTACTTC. The chain links TRBV5-6 to TRBJ2-7, with 7 bases fitting TRBD2. This CDR3 has 14 amino acids. V shed 5 bases, J shed 2 bases, and the junction held 7 bases outside the gene matches. Germline V gene sequence: CDR1 SGHDT, CDR2 YYEEEE.

The chain uses TRBV6-1 and TRBJ1-1; tentatively, D is TRBD1 (6 bases). Trimming removed 10 bases at V and 1 base at J, with 19 bases between. Germline V gene sequence: CDR1 MNHNS, CDR2 SASEGT. The CDR3 runs to 15 residues. CDR3 nucleotides: TGTGCCACCAAGAGAACGGACAGAACGAACACTGAAGCTTTCTTT. This encodes CATKRTDRTNTEAFF.

V and J are TRBV5-1 and TRBJ1-6, with 8 bases matching TRBD1. Germline V CDR1 and CDR2: SGHRS, YFSETQ. With V trimmed by 4 bases and J by 10 bases, 7 bases remained unmatched. The CDR3 length is 14 residues. In DNA, the CDR3 is TGCGCCAGCAGCGTGACACAGGGGGGATCACCCCTCCACTTT. It is translated as CASSVTQGGSPLHF.

This chain connects TRBV6-6 to TRBJ2-1, with D unclear. V was cut by 8 bases and J by 0 bases, with 14 bases left in between. The CDR3 totals 15 residues. From germline, CDR1 is MNHNY and CDR2 SVGAGI (reference sequence). CDR3 in amino acids: CASERTLSSYNEQFF. CDR3 nucleotide sequence: TGTGCCAGCGAGAGGACCCTGAGCTCCTACAATGAGCAGTTCTTC.

V usage is TRBV18 and J usage is TRBJ2-3, with a weak D call TRBD2 (6 bases). V was trimmed by 1 base and J by 1 base, leaving 9 bases between them. The germline V gene has CDR1 KGHSH and CDR2 LQKENI. This CDR3 comprises 15 residues. CDR3 in DNA: TGTGCCAGCTCACCACTCCCGGGGGGCACAGATACGCAGTATTTT. It codes for CASSPLPGGTDTQYF.

This clone was seen only once. The V gene is TRBV5-1, the J gene TRBJ2-3; D is perhaps TRBD2 (6 bases). Germline CDR1 and CDR2: SGHRS and YFSETQ. V lost 4 bases and J 5 bases, leaving 8 bases between the germline ends. The length of the CDR3 is 12 residues. Here the CDR3 reads CASSGGLDTQYF. DNA for the CDR3: TGCGCCAGCAGCGGGGGACTAGATACGCAGTATTTT.

The V call is TRBV5-1, the J call TRBJ2-2, with a weak D call TRBD2 (5 bases). The CDR3 runs to 13 residues. Germline-derived CDR1 and CDR2 are SGHRS and YFSETQ. Trimming removed 0 bases from V and 7 bases from J, with 7 bases in between. The CDR3 DNA reads as TGCGCCAGCAGCTTGGCCGCGGGCGGGGAGCTGTTTTTT. This codes for CASSLAAGGELFF.

The chain joins TRBV10-3 to TRBJ1-1; TRBD1 matches 8 bases. The CDR3 is 15 residues long. The germline V gene has CDR1 ENHRY and CDR2 SYGVKD. J was trimmed by 3 bases and V by 6 bases; bases with no gene match: 9. In nucleotides, the CDR3 is TGTGCCATCAGGGCCCCGACAGGGGAACACACTGAAGCTTTCTTT. It specifies CAIRAPTGEHTEAFF.

The gene calls are TRBV7-2 and TRBJ1-2; no clear D. This CDR3 has 12 amino acids. V was cut by 5 bases and J by 5 bases, with 9 bases left in between. Germline lookup yields CDR1 SGHTA and CDR2 FQGNSA. CDR3 amino acids: CASSLGGYGYTF. In DNA, the CDR3 is TGTGCCAGCAGCCTCGGAGGTTATGGCTACACCTTC.

V and J are TRBV6-1 and TRBJ1-6; 7 bases map to TRBD1. Germline assignment: CDR1 MNHNS and CDR2 SASEGT. Trimming at V came to 11 bases and at J to 1 base, leaving 8 bases not matched to a gene. The CDR3 has 15 amino acids. DNA for the CDR3: TGTGCCTCCCAGACAGGGATGTCCTATAATTCACCCCTCCACTTT. Translating gives CASQTGMSYNSPLHF.

The J gene is TRBJ2-2, the V gene TRBV11-1; no reliable D call. This CDR3 spans 16 amino acids. V lost 3 bases and J 3 bases, leaving 14 bases between the germline ends. From germline, CDR1 is SGHAT and CDR2 FQDESV (reference sequence). Here the CDR3 reads CASSLYRVADTGELFF. CDR3 sequence (DNA): TGTGCCAGCAGCTTGTATAGGGTCGCGGACACCGGGGAGCTGTTTTTT.

This chain joins TRBV9 and TRBJ1-2, with D possibly matching TRBD1 (5 bases). Trimming took 0 bases from V and 4 from J, leaving 13 bases between them. Per germline, CDR1 SGDLS and CDR2 YYNGEE. CDR3 length: 15 residues. CDR3 sequence (DNA): TGTGCCAGCAGCGTAGTCGGAGACAGCGGCTATGGCTACACCTTC. This gives the protein CASSVVGDSGYGYTF.

This clone was observed a few times. This chain joins TRBV5-5 and TRBJ1-6; 9 bases are shared with TRBD1. Germline-derived CDR1 and CDR2 are SGHKS and YYEKEE (reference sequence). After removal of 1 base from V and 8 bases from J, the junction contained 10 bases not matched to a gene. CDR3 size: 17 residues. The CDR3 DNA is TGTGCCAGCAGCTTGCGGACAGGGGAGGTGCGAGATTCACCCCTCCACTTT. It is translated as CASSLRTGEVRDSPLHF.